The present entry profiles one T cell receptor (beta chain) with its context. This table comes from immunoSEQ multiplex PCR, and its TCRdb copy is limited to in-frame clones, with some not included. Of 100,000 to 150,000 clones listed, around nine tenths are singletons. These data are taken from a study of blood T cell repertoires in COVID-19. Sequenced material: peripheral blood. This receptor was identified in a woman between 45 and 60 years old with acute or convalescent COVID-19.

In DNA form, the CDR3 reads TGTGCCAGCAGTGACAGGTCTATAGCGGGGGCGTACACCGGGGAGCTGTTTTTT. Translated, it gives CASSDRSIAGAYTGELFF. V is TRBV6-1 and J is TRBJ2-2, with TRBD2 identical over 9 bases. V gave up 3 bases and J gave up 3 bases; unmatched junction bases: 11. The CDR3 is made up of 18 amino acids. From germline, CDR1 is MNHNS and CDR2 SASEGT.